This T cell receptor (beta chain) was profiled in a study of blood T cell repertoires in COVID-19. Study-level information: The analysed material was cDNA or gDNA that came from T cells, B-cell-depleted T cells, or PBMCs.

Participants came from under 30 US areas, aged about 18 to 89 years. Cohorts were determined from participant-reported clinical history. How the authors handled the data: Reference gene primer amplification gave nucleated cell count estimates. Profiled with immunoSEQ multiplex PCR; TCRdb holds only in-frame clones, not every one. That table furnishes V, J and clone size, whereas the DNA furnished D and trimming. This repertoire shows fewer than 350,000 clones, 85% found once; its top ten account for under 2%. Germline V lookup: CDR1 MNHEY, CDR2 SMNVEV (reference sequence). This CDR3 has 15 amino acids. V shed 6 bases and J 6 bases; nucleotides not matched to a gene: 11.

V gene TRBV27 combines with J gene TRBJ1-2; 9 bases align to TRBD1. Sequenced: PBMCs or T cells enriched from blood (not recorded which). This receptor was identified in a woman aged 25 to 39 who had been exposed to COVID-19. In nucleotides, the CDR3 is TGTGCCAGCAGGCGAACCGGGACAGGGACAAATGGCTACACCTTC. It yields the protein CASRRTGTGTNGYTF.